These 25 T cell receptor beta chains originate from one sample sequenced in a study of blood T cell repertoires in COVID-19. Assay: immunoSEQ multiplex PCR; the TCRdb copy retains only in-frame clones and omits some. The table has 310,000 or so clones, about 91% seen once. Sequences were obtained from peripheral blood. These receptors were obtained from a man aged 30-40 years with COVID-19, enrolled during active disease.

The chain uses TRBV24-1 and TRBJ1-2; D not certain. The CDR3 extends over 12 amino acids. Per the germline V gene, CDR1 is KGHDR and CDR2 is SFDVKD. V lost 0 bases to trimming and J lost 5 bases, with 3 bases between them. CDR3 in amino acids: CATSDLSYGYTF. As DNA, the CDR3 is TGTGCCACCAGTGATTTGTCTTATGGCTACACCTTC.

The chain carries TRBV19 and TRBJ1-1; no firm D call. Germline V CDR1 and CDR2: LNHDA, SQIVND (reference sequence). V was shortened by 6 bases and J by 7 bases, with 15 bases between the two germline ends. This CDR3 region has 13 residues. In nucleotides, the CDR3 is TGTGCCAGTAGACTATCTCTTCGTGGTGAAGCTTTCTTT. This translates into CASRLSLRGEAFF.

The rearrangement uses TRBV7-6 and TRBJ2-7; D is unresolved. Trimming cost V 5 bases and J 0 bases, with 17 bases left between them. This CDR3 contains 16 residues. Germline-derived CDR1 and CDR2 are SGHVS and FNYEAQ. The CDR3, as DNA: TGTGCCAGCAGCCCAGATCTGGGCCCGAGCTCCTACGAGCAGTACTTC. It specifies CASSPDLGPSSYEQYF.

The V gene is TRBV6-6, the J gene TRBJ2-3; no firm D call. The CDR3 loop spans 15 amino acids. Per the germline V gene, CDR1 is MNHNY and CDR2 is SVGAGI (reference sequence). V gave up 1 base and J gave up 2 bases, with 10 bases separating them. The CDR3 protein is CASSYYPGSTDTQYF. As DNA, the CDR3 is TGTGCCAGCAGTTACTACCCGGGTTCCACAGATACGCAGTATTTT.

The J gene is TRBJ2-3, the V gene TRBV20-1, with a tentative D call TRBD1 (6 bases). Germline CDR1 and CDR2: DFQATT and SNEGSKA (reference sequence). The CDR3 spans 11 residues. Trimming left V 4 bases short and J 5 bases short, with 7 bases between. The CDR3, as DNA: TGCAGTGCTACCAGGGGAGATACGCAGTATTTT. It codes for CSATRGDTQYF.

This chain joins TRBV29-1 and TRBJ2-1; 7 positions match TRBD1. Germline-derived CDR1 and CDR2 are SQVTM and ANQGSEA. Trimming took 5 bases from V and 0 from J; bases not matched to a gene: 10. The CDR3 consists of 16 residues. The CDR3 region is CSVRKRDSSSYNEQFF. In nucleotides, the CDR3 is TGCAGCGTTAGGAAAAGGGACAGTAGCTCCTACAATGAGCAGTTCTTC.

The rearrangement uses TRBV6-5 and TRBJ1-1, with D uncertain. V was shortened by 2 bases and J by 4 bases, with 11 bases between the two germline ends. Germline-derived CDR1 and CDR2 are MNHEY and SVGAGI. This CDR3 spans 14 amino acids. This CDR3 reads CASSYGRLGTEAFF. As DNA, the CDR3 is TGTGCCAGCAGTTACGGCAGGTTGGGCACTGAAGCTTTCTTT.

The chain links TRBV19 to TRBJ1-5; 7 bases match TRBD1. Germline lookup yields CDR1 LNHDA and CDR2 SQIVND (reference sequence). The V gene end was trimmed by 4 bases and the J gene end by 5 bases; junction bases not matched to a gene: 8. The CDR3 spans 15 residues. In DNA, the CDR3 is TGTGCCAGTAGTACAGGGGGGACGGTTCATCAGCCCCAGCATTTT. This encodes CASSTGGTVHQPQHF.

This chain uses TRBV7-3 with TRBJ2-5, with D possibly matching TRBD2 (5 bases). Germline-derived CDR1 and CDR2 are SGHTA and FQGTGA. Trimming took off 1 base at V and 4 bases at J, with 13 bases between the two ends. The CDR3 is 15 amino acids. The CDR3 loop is CASSLSISEGETQYF. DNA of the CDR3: TGTGCCAGCAGCTTAAGTATCTCAGAGGGAGAGACCCAGTACTTC. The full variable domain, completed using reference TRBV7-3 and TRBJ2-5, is GAGVSQTPSNKVTEKGKYVELRCDPISGHTALYWYRQSLGQGPEFLIYFQGTGAADDSGLPNDRFFAVRPEGSVSTLKIQRTERGDSAVYLCASSLSISEGETQYFGPGTRLLVL.

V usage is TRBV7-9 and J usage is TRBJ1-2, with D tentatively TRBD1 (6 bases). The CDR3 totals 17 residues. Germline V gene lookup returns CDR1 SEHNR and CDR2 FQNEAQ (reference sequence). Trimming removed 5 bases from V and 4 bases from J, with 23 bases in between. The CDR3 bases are TGTGCCAGCAGCCGTTTGGGGCCGGGGCAGGGGAGCTATGGCTACACCTTC. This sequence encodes CASSRLGPGQGSYGYTF.

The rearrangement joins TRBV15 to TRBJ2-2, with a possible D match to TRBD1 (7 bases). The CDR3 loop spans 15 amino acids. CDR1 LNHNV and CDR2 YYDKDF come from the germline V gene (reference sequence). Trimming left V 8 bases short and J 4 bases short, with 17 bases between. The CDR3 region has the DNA TGTGCCACCCAGACTAGGGCAGGGGGCACCGGGGAGCTGTTTTTT. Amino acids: CATQTRAGGTGELFF. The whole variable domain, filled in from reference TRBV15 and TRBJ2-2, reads DAMVIQNPRYQVTQFGKPVTLSCSQTLNHNVMYWYQQKSSQAPKLLFHYYDKDFNNEADTPDNFQSRRPNTSFCFLDIRSPGLGDTAMYLCATQTRAGGTGELFFGEGSRLTVL.

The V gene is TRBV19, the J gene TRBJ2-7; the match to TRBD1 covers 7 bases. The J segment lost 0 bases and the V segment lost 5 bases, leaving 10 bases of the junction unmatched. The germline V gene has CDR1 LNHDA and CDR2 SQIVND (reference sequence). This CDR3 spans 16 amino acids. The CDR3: CASSLKTGLRSYEQYF. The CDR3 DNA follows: TGTGCCAGTAGTCTTAAGACAGGGCTCCGCTCCTACGAGCAGTACTTC.

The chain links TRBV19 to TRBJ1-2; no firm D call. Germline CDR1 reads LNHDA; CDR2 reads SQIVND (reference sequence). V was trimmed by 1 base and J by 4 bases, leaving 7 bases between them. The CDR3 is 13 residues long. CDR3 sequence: CASSIGGLYGYTF. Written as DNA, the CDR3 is TGTGCCAGTAGTATAGGAGGGCTCTATGGCTACACCTTC.

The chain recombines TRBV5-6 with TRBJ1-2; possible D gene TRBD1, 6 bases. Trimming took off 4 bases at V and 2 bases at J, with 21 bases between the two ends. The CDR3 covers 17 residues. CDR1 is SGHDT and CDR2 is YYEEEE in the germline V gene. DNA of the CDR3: TGTGCCAGCAGCCCCGCAGGGGTCTCCATACGAAACTATGGCTACACCTTC. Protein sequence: CASSPAGVSIRNYGYTF.

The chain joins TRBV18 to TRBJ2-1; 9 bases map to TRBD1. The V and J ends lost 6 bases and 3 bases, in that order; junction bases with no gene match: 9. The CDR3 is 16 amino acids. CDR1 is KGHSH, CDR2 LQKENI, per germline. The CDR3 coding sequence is TGTGCCAGCTCGATGGGACAGGGAGGAATCTACAATGAGCAGTTCTTC. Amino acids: CASSMGQGGIYNEQFF.

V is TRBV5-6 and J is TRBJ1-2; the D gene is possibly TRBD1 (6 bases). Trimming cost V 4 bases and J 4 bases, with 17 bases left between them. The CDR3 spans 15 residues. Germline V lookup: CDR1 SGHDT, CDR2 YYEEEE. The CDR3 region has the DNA TGTGCCAGCAGCCCTCAGGGGCCCACCATCTATGGCTACACCTTC. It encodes CASSPQGPTIYGYTF. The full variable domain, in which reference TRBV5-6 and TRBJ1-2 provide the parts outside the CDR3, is DAGVTQSPTHLIKTRGQQVTLRCSPKSGHDTVSWYQQALGQGPQFIFQYYEEEERQRGNFPDRFSGHQFPNYSSELNVNALLLGDSALYLCASSPQGPTIYGYTFGSGTRLTVV.

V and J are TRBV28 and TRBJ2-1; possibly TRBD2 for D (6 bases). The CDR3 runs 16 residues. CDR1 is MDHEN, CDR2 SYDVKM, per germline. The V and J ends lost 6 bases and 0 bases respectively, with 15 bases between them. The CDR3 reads CASSSPGAGSYNEQFF. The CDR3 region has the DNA TGTGCCAGCAGCTCTCCAGGAGCGGGCTCCTACAATGAGCAGTTCTTC. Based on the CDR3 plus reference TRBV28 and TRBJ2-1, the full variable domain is DVKVTQSSRYLVKRTGEKVFLECVQDMDHENMFWYRQDPGLGLRLIYFSYDVKMKEKGDIPEGYSVSREKKERFSLILESASTNQTSMYLCASSSPGAGSYNEQFFGPGTRLTVL.

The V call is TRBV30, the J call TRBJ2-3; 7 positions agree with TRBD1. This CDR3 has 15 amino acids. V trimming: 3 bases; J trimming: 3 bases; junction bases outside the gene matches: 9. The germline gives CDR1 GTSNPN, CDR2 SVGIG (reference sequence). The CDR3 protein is CAWSPLTGKTDTQYF. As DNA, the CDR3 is TGTGCCTGGAGCCCCTTGACAGGGAAAACAGATACGCAGTATTTT.

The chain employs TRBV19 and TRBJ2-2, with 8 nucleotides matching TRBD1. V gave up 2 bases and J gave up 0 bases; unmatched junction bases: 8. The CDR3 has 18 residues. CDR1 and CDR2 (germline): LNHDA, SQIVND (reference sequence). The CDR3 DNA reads TGTGCCAGTAGTATATGGACAGGGAGAATCGCGAACACCGGGGAGCTGTTTTTT. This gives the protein CASSIWTGRIANTGELFF.

For the CDR3, the DNA is TGTGCCAGCAGCACGCGGACAGGGGTAGAGACCCAGTACTTC. Residues: CASSTRTGVETQYF. The chain employs TRBV9 and TRBJ2-5; 9 bases match TRBD1. The CDR3 consists of 14 residues. V trimming: 4 bases; J trimming: 4 bases; junction bases outside the gene matches: 5. From germline, CDR1 is SGDLS and CDR2 YYNGEE. Combining the CDR3 with reference TRBV9 and TRBJ2-5 gives the whole variable domain DSGVTQTPKHLITATGQRVTLRCSPRSGDLSVYWYQQSLDQGLQFLIQYYNGEERAKGNILERFSAQQFPDLHSELNLSSLELGDSALYFCASSTRTGVETQYFGPGTRLLVL.

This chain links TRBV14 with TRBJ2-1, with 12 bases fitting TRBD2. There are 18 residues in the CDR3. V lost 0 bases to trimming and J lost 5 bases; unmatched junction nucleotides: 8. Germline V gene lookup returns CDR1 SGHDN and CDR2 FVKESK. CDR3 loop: CASSQDVMTSGGNNEQFF. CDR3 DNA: TGTGCCAGCAGCCAAGATGTTATGACTAGCGGGGGAAACAATGAGCAGTTCTTC.

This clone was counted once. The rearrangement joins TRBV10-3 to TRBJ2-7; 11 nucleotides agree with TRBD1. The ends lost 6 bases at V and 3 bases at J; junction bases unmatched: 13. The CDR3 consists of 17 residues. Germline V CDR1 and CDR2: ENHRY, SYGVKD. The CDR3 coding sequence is TGTGCCATCAGCGATCCGGGACAGGGGGTGGGTATCTACGAGCAGTACTTC. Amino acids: CAISDPGQGVGIYEQYF.

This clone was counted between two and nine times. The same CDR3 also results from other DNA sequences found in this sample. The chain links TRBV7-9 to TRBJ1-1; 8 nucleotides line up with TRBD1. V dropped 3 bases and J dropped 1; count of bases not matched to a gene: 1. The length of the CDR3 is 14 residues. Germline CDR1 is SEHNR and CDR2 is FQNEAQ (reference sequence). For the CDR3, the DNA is TGTGCCAGCAGCTTCGGACAGGGGAACACTGAAGCTTTCTTT. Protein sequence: CASSFGQGNTEAFF.

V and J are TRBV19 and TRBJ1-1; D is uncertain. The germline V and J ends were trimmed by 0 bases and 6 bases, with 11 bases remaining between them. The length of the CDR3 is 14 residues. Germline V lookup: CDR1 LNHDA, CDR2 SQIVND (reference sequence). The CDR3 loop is CASSIDEGWPEAFF. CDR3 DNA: TGTGCCAGTAGTATAGATGAGGGTTGGCCTGAAGCTTTCTTT.

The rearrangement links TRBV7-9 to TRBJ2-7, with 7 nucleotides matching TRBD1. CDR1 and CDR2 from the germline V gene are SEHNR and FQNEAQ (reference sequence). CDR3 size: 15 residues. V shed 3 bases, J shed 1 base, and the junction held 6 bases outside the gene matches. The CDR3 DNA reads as TGTGCCAGCAGCTTCCCCGGACAGGAGTCCTACGAGCAGTACTTC. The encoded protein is CASSFPGQESYEQYF. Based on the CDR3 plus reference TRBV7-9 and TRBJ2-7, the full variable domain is DTGVSQNPRHKITKRGQNVTFRCDPISEHNRLYWYRQTLGQGPEFLTYFQNEAQLEKSRLLSDRFSAERPKGSFSTLEIQRTEQGDSAMYLCASSFPGQESYEQYFGPGTRLTVT.